These 9 T cell receptor beta chains came from one sample sequenced in a study of monozygotic twins with inflammatory bowel disease. TCRdb re-called the 5' RACE reads and catalogs CDR3 proteins one per entry, DNA excluded. The sample holds a few hundred thousand distinct CDR3 sequences. The sample comprised blood. The receptors come from a human donor with ulcerative colitis or Crohn's disease, or a healthy co-twin of an affected twin (not recorded which).

The chain is built from TRBV7-9 and TRBJ1-5; TCRdb lists TRBD1, though no DNA is available to test this call. The CDR3 loop spans 17 amino acids. Looked up from germline, CDR1 is SEHNR and CDR2 is FQNEAQ (reference sequence). This CDR3 reads CASSGDRGSLSNQPQHF.

The chain has TRBV10-3 and TRBJ2-4; with no DNA, the TCRdb D assignment of TRBD2 cannot be verified. Germline CDR1 reads ENHRY; CDR2 reads SYGVKD. This CDR3 region has 17 residues. CDR3 protein: CAISDSWGGVAKNMQYF.

The V and J genes are TRBV12-5 and TRBJ1-2. Looked up from germline, CDR1 is LGHNT and CDR2 is FRNRAP. The CDR3 contains 12 residues. The CDR3 region is CASGLNSYGYTF.

This sequence joins TRBV5-1 and TRBJ2-3; TCRdb's assignment of TRBD1 cannot be checked, as there is no DNA. The CDR3 totals 15 residues. Per germline, CDR1 SGHRS and CDR2 YFSETQ. This CDR3 reads CASSTGQGATDTQYF.

The genes are TRBV7-9 and TRBJ1-2; TCRdb's D call of TRBD1 is untestable without DNA. The germline V gene encodes CDR1 SEHNR and CDR2 FQNEAQ (reference sequence). This CDR3 is 14 amino acids long. The CDR3 sequence is CASRISGGDYGYTF.

CDR3 amino acids: CASSLAPRDRPSGDYGYTF. The chain joins TRBV7-2 to TRBJ1-2; checking the TCRdb D call of TRBD1 is not possible without DNA. The CDR3 totals 19 residues. CDR1 is SGHTA and CDR2 is FQGNSA in the germline V gene.

The chain links TRBV5-1 to TRBJ1-3; the TCRdb D gene call, TRBD1, has no DNA to confirm it. The CDR3 length is 13 residues. Per the germline V gene, CDR1 is SGHRS and CDR2 is YFSETQ. CDR3 amino acids: CASRDKTGNTIYF.

The chain is built from TRBV29-1 and TRBJ2-1; the TRBD1 assignment by TCRdb is unverifiable without DNA. The CDR3 spans 14 residues. CDR1 is SQVTM, CDR2 ANQGSEA, per germline. The CDR3 loop is CSVERTGNYNEQFF.

The V gene is TRBV9, the J gene TRBJ1-3. The CDR3 extends over 15 amino acids. Germline V gene data show CDR1 as SGDLS and CDR2 as YYNGEE. This chain's CDR3 is CASSTSGGSGNTIYF.